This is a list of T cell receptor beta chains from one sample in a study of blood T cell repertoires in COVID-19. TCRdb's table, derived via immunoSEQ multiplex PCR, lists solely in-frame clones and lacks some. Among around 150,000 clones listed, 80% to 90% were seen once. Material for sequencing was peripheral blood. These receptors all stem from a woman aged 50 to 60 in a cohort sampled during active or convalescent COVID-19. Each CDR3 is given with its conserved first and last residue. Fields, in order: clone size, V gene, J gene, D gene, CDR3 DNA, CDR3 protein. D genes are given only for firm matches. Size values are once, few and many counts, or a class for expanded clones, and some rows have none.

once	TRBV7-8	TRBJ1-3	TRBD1	TGTGCCAGCAGCTTAGGTGGGACAGGGTCCCTCTCTGGAAACACCATATATTTT	CASSLGGTGSLSGNTIYF
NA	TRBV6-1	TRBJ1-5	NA	TGTGCCAGCAGTGAGGGCAGGGACAATCAGCCCCAGCATTTT	CASSEGRDNQPQHF
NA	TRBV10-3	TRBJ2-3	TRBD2	TGTGCCGCATACCCGGGACTAGCGGGGCTCACAGATACGCAGTATTTT	CAAYPGLAGLTDTQYF
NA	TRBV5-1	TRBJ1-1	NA	TGCGCCAGCAGCTTGGCGGGGGGGCTGGCCACTGAAGCTTTCTTT	CASSLAGGLATEAFF
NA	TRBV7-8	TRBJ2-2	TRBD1	TGTGCCAGCAGCCCGGCGGTTCGGACTGACAGGGGTCACACCGGGGAGCTGTTTTTT	CASSPAVRTDRGHTGELFF
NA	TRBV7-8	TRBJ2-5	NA	TGTGCCAGCAGCTTAAGGGGGACCGGGTTAGAGACCCAGTACTTC	CASSLRGTGLETQYF
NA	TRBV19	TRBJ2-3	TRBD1	TGTGCCTGTCGTCGACAGGGGAGCACAGATACGCAGTATTTT	CACRRQGSTDTQYF
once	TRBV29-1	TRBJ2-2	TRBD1	TGCAGCGTTGAGTCAGGGGGAAACACCGGGGAGCTGTTTTTT	CSVESGGNTGELFF
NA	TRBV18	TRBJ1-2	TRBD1	TGTGCCAGCTCACCGGGACAGGGGGCACAAGGCTACACCTTC	CASSPGQGAQGYTF
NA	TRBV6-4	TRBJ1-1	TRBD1	TGTGCCAGCAGTGACTCAGGACAGGGACGCACTGAAGCTTTCTTT	CASSDSGQGRTEAFF
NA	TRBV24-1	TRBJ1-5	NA	TGTGCCACCAGTGATCGACAGTTCAATCAGCCCCAGCATTTT	CATSDRQFNQPQHF
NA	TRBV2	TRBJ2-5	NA	TGTGCCAGCAGTCGACCGACAGGACCGGGGGAGACCCAGTACTTC	CASSRPTGPGETQYF
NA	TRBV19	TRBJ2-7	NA	TGTGCCAGTAGCGCGGACAGCGCCTACGAGCAGTACTTC	CASSADSAYEQYF
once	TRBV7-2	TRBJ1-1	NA	TGTGCCAGCAGCTCTCAGATGAACACTGAAGCTTTCTTT	CASSSQMNTEAFF
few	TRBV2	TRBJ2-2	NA	TGTGCCAGCAACAGGGCAGCGGACACCGGGGAGCTGTTTTTT	CASNRAADTGELFF
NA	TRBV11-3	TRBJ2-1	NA	TGTGCCAGCAGCCGAGGCCGCCGTGGTGAGCAGTTCTTC	CASSRGRRGEQFF
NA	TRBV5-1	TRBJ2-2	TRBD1	TGCGCCAGCAGCTCTACAGGGGGGTCGAACACCGGGGAGCTGTTTTTT	CASSSTGGSNTGELFF
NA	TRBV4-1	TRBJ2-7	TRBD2	TGCGCCAGCAGCCACGGACTAGCGGGGAACTCCTACGAGCAGTACTTC	CASSHGLAGNSYEQYF
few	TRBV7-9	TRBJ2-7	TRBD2	TGTGCCAGCAGCTTAGGCCAGCGGGGGGCCTACGAGCAGTACTTC	CASSLGQRGAYEQYF
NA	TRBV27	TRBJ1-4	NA	TGTGCCAGCAGTTTAATGGCCCGGGGTAAAGGAGAAAAACTGTTTTTT	CASSLMARGKGEKLFF
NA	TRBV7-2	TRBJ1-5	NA	TGTGCCAGCAGCTTAGCGCTCGGGGAGAATCAGCCCCAGCATTTT	CASSLALGENQPQHF
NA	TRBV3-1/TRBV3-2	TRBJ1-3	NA	TGTGCCAGCAGACTTGGTGACACCATATATTTT	CASRLGDTIYF
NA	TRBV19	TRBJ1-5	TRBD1	TGTGCCAGTAGTATGACAGGGAAGGCTCAGCCCCAGCATTTT	CASSMTGKAQPQHF
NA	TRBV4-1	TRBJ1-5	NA	TGCGCCAGCAGCCAAGTGGCCGATAGCAATCAGCCCCAGCATTTT	CASSQVADSNQPQHF
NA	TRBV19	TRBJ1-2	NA	TGTGCCAGTAGTATTGACATCAACTATGGCTACACCTTC	CASSIDINYGYTF
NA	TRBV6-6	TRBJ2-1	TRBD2	TGTGCCAGCAGTTACTCATCGGGGGGACCTAATGAGCAGTTCTTC	CASSYSSGGPNEQFF
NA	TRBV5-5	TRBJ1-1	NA	TGTGCCAGCAGCTTGGCTGGGAGACGCTTGAGAGCTTTCTTT	CASSLAGRRLRAFF
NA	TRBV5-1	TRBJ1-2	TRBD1	TGCGCCAGCAGCGGAACAGGGGACTATGGCTACACCTTC	CASSGTGDYGYTF
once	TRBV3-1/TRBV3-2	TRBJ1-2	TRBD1	TGTGCCAGCAGCCTCCAGGGGGCAGGTGGCTACACCTTC	CASSLQGAGGYTF
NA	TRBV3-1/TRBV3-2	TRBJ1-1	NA	TGTGCCAGCAGCCCTAGAGGATCGGAGAACACTGAAGCTTTCTTT	CASSPRGSENTEAFF
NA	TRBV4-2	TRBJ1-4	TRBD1	TGTGCCAGCAGCCAAGTCGGACAGGGTGATGAAAAACTGTTTTTT	CASSQVGQGDEKLFF
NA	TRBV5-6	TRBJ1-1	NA	TGTGCCAGCAGCCCGACAGGAGGATTCCCCGCTTTCTTT	CASSPTGGFPAFF
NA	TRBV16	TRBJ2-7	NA	TGTGCCAGCAGCCAAATCACGGACGAGCAGTACTTC	CASSQITDEQYF
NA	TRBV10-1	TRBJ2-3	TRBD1	TGCGCCAGCACCGAAGGACAGGGCCCCACAGATACGCAGTATTTT	CASTEGQGPTDTQYF
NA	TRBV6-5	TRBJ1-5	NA	TGTGCCAGCAGCCTACAGGGAGATCAGCCCCAGCATTTT	CASSLQGDQPQHF
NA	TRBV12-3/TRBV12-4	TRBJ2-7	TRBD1	TGTGCCAGCAGTTTACAGGGGGCGGGGGAGCAGTACTTC	CASSLQGAGEQYF
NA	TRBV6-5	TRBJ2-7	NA	TGTGCCAGCAGGGGCGGCAGGGATGACGAGCAGTACTTC	CASRGGRDDEQYF